A selection of T cell receptor beta chains follows, all from one sample in a study of blood T cells in healthy people across ages. TCRdb called the 5' RACE reads again in MiXCR, with one record for every CDR3 protein. The sample lists 600,000 or so distinct CDR3 sequences, about 30% occurring once. Sequenced input: blood. The receptors shown here come from a woman of 80 years or more in good health. Both conserved end residues are part of each CDR3. The D gene is left open where the match is weak. Only some rows state a clone size, as once, few, many or a class for expanded clones.

d_call: -
v_call: TRBV15
j_call: TRBJ1-1
clone_size: -
cdr3_length: 16
cdr3_nt: TGTGCCACCAGCAGAGCGTTAGTCGGGGGGAACACTGAAGCTTTCTTT
cdr3_aa: CATSRALVGGNTEAFF

d_call: TRBD1
v_call: TRBV27
j_call: TRBJ1-2
clone_size: -
cdr3_length: 15
cdr3_nt: TGTGCCAGCAGTCCAGGGACAGGGATCAACTATGGCTACACCTTC
cdr3_aa: CASSPGTGINYGYTF

d_call: TRBD2
v_call: TRBV20-1
j_call: TRBJ2-1
clone_size: -
cdr3_length: 17
cdr3_nt: TGCAGTGCCGCTTCTAGCGGGGGGACGAGCTCCTACAATGAGCAGTTCTTC
cdr3_aa: CSAASSGGTSSYNEQFF

d_call: -
v_call: TRBV7-3
j_call: TRBJ1-1
clone_size: -
cdr3_length: 15
cdr3_nt: TGTGCCAGCAGCTTAGGAGGGATCGCGAACACTGAAGCTTTCTTT
cdr3_aa: CASSLGGIANTEAFF

d_call: -
v_call: TRBV3-1
j_call: TRBJ1-5
clone_size: -
cdr3_length: 13
cdr3_nt: TGTGCCAGCAGCCAAGATTCCCGGCAGCCCCAGCATTTT
cdr3_aa: CASSQDSRQPQHF

d_call: TRBD1
v_call: TRBV7-2
j_call: TRBJ2-5
clone_size: -
cdr3_length: 14
cdr3_nt: TGTGCCAGCAGCATCACAGACAGGGCAGAGACCCAGTACTTC
cdr3_aa: CASSITDRAETQYF

d_call: -
v_call: TRBV6-6
j_call: TRBJ1-2
clone_size: -
cdr3_length: 16
cdr3_nt: TGTGCCAGCAGTTACTTCCGTCAAGAGCCTCGCAATGGCTACACCTTC
cdr3_aa: CASSYFRQEPRNGYTF

d_call: TRBD2
v_call: TRBV20-1
j_call: TRBJ2-2
clone_size: few
cdr3_length: 11
cdr3_nt: TGCAGTGCCAGCGGGGCTTACAGGCTGTTTTTT
cdr3_aa: CSASGAYRLFF

d_call: TRBD1
v_call: TRBV20-1
j_call: TRBJ1-6
clone_size: -
cdr3_length: 14
cdr3_nt: TGCAGTGCCAAGGACAGGGCTGTACTTTCACCCCTCCACTTT
cdr3_aa: CSAKDRAVLSPLHF

d_call: -
v_call: TRBV18
j_call: TRBJ2-3
clone_size: many
cdr3_length: 18
cdr3_nt: TGTGCCAGCTCACCGGATCCCGTCCTAGCGACTAGCACAGATACGCAGTATTTT
cdr3_aa: CASSPDPVLATSTDTQYF

d_call: TRBD1
v_call: TRBV28
j_call: TRBJ2-6
clone_size: many
cdr3_length: 15
cdr3_nt: TGTGCCAGCAGTACAGGGGACTCTGGGGCCAACGTCCTGACTTTC
cdr3_aa: CASSTGDSGANVLTF

d_call: -
v_call: TRBV12-3/TRBV12-4
j_call: TRBJ2-6
clone_size: many
cdr3_length: 16
cdr3_nt: TGTGCCAGCAGTTTGACGGGACACTCTGGGGCCAACGTCCTGACTTTC
cdr3_aa: CASSLTGHSGANVLTF

d_call: -
v_call: TRBV7-9
j_call: TRBJ2-7
clone_size: -
cdr3_length: 14
cdr3_nt: TGTGCCAGCAGCTTGCCGGGCCAAAGTTACGAGCAGTACTTC
cdr3_aa: CASSLPGQSYEQYF

d_call: TRBD2
v_call: TRBV11-2
j_call: TRBJ2-2
clone_size: few
cdr3_length: 16
cdr3_nt: TGTGCCAGCAGCCCCCCTCTCGGGACTAGGGCCGGGGAGCTGTTTTTT
cdr3_aa: CASSPPLGTRAGELFF

d_call: -
v_call: TRBV6-5
j_call: TRBJ1-2
clone_size: -
cdr3_length: 12
cdr3_nt: TGTGCCAGCAGCTACGGGGGCAGAATCTACACCTTC
cdr3_aa: CASSYGGRIYTF

d_call: -
v_call: TRBV2
j_call: TRBJ2-5
clone_size: few
cdr3_length: 12
cdr3_nt: TGTGCCAGCTCCCTCGGGACCTCGAAGCAGTACTTC
cdr3_aa: CASSLGTSKQYF

d_call: -
v_call: TRBV29-1
j_call: TRBJ2-3
clone_size: -
cdr3_length: 12
cdr3_nt: TGCAGCGCCAAGACAGGAACAGATACGCAGTATTTT
cdr3_aa: CSAKTGTDTQYF

d_call: -
v_call: TRBV27
j_call: TRBJ2-5
clone_size: -
cdr3_length: 16
cdr3_nt: TGTGCCAGCGGCGCTCTAGTAGGGGGGCCTCAAGAGACCCAGTACTTC
cdr3_aa: CASGALVGGPQETQYF